These 10 T cell receptor beta chains were all obtained from the same sample, sequenced in a study of early T cells in non-severe SARS-CoV-2 infection (dated by TCRdb to about 2021). Receptor libraries were prepared by 5' RACE. Sequencing relied on a NextSeq 500. TCRdb reanalyzed the raw reads on its own, using fastp at Q25 for trimming and MiXCR for clone calling, and kept in-frame beta chains. Entries that share a CDR3 protein sequence are merged under the most common genes and DNA. The sample table lists tens of thousands of distinct CDR3 sequences, 5.5% to 8% of them with a count of one. Approximately 2.8% of the sample is held by the ten biggest clonotypes. The sequences come from whole blood, collected at baseline. The source of these receptors is an adult who was a healthcare worker with PCR-confirmed SARS-CoV-2 infection or an uninfected control (not recorded which).

This clonotype was seen many times. The chain is built from TRBV6-4 and TRBJ2-1; D may be TRBD2 (5 bases). Germline V gene data show CDR1 as MRHNA and CDR2 as SNTAGT. V gave up 4 bases and J gave up 7 bases, with 14 bases separating them. The CDR3 covers 14 residues. DNA for the CDR3: TGTGCCAGCAGTGTGGATAGCGATAGAAATGAGCAGTTCTTC. The encoded protein is CASSVDSDRNEQFF.

This clonotype was counted a few times. The chain recombines TRBV20-1 with TRBJ1-2, with TRBD1 as a possible D gene (6 bases). The CDR3 covers 13 residues. Trimming removed 6 bases from V and 5 bases from J, with 16 bases in between. From germline, CDR1 is DFQATT and CDR2 SNEGSKA (reference sequence). The CDR3 nucleotides read TGCAGTGCCGGGGGGCAGGCCGAGTATGGCTACACCTTC. It yields the protein CSAGGQAEYGYTF.

This clonotype has ten or more counts. The chain employs TRBV7-9 and TRBJ2-3; D uncertain. V was cut by 4 bases and J by 3 bases, with 5 bases left in between. The CDR3 is 12 residues long. CDR1 SEHNR and CDR2 FQNEAQ come from the germline V gene (reference sequence). The CDR3 is CASSSLTDTQYF. As DNA, the CDR3 is TGTGCCAGCAGCTCCCTTACAGATACGCAGTATTTT.

This clonotype was recorded many times. J is TRBJ2-1 and V is TRBV18, with D tentatively TRBD2 (5 bases). The CDR3 covers 15 residues. Germline V lookup: CDR1 KGHSH, CDR2 LQKENI. V was cut by 3 bases and J by 6 bases, with 15 bases left in between. The CDR3 region is CASSPEQDSTNEQFF. CDR3 sequence (DNA): TGTGCCAGCTCACCGGAGCAGGACTCAACCAATGAGCAGTTCTTC.

Many counts were recorded for this clonotype. In nucleotides, the CDR3 is TGTGCCAGCAGCGTACCGACTCAGCCCCAGCATTTT. Amino acid sequence: CASSVPTQPQHF. V and J are TRBV7-9 and TRBJ1-5; D remains unclear. The CDR3 sequence is 12 residues long. The germline gives CDR1 SEHNR, CDR2 FQNEAQ (reference sequence). V was clipped by 5 bases and J by 6 bases, with 8 bases between them.

This clonotype was counted many times. The chain couples TRBV5-1 to TRBJ1-5; the D is unclear. Trimming removed 0 bases at V and 7 bases at J, with 5 bases between. The CDR3 spans 12 residues. The germline V gene has CDR1 SGHRS and CDR2 YFSETQ. The CDR3 is CASSLDGQPQHF. DNA of the CDR3: TGCGCCAGCAGCTTGGATGGCCAGCCCCAGCATTTT. The full variable domain, rest sourced from reference TRBV5-1 and TRBJ1-5, is KAGVTQTPRYLIKTRGQQVTLSCSPISGHRSVSWYQQTPGQGLQFLFEYFSETQRNKGNFPGRFSGRQFSNSRSEMNVSTLELGDSALYLCASSLDGQPQHFGDGTRLSIL.

This clonotype was seen a few times. The chain couples TRBV7-9 to TRBJ2-5; D assignment may be TRBD1 or TRBD2 (5 bases each). Trimming took off 5 bases at V and 2 bases at J, with 15 bases between the two ends. This CDR3 has 15 amino acids. Germline CDR1 reads SEHNR; CDR2 reads FQNEAQ (reference sequence). The CDR3 region has the DNA TGTGCCAGCAGCCCCGGGGCGGGCAAACAAGAGACCCAGTACTTC. It translates to CASSPGAGKQETQYF.

This clonotype was detected ten times or more. Here the CDR3 DNA reads TGTGCCAGCAGCTTAAGCGGGGGGGCCTCAGATACGCAGTATTTT. Encoded protein: CASSLSGGASDTQYF. The V call is TRBV7-2, the J call TRBJ2-3; 10 bases map to TRBD2. The germline V gene has CDR1 SGHTA and CDR2 FQGNSA. The CDR3 sequence is 15 residues long. J lost 4 bases, V lost 2 bases, and 3 bases had no gene match. The entire variable domain, with the rest obtained from reference TRBV7-2 and TRBJ2-3, is as follows: GAGVSQSPSNKVTEKGKDVELRCDPISGHTALYWYRQSLGQGLEFLIYFQGNSAPDKSGLPSDRFSAERTGGSVSTLTIQRTQQEDSAVYLCASSLSGGASDTQYFGPGTRLTVL.

The rearrangement uses TRBV6-4 and TRBJ1-1; D not resolved. CDR1 and CDR2 from the germline V gene are MRHNA and SNTAGT. V dropped 4 bases and J dropped 4 bases, with 13 bases sitting between them. The CDR3 has 14 residues. The CDR3 coding sequence is TGTGCCAGCAGTGCCGAGATCTGGGGCACTGAAGCTTTCTTT. It translates to CASSAEIWGTEAFF.

The chain combines TRBV10-2 with TRBJ2-5; D call uncertain. The germline CDR1 and CDR2 sequences are WSHSY and SAAADI. CDR3 length: 14 amino acids. Deletions cut 0 bases from V and 2 bases from J, with 7 bases between. The DNA for the CDR3 is TGCGCCAGCAGTGAGTCAGCAGTTCAAGAGACCCAGTACTTC. Translation: CASSESAVQETQYF.